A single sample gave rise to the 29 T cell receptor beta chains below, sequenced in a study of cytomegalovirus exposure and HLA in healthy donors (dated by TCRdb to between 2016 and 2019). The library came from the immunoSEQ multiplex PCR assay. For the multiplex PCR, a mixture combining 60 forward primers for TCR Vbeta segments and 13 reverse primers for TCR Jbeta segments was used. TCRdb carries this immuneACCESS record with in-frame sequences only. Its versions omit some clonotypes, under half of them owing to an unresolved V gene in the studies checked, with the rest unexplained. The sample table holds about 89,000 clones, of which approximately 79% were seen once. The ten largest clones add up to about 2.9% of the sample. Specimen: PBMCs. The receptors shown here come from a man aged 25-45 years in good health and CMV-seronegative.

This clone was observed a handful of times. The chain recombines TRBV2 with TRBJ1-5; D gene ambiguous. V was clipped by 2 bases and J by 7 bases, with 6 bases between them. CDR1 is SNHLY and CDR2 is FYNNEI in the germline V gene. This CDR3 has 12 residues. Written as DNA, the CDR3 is TGTGCCAGCAGTGAATGGCGGCAGCCCCAGCATTTT. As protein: CASSEWRQPQHF. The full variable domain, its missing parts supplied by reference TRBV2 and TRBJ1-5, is EPEVTQTPSHQVTQMGQEVILRCVPISNHLYFYWYRQILGQKVEFLVSFYNNEISEKSEIFDDQFSVERPDGSNFTLKIRSTKLEDSAMYFCASSEWRQPQHFGDGTRLSIL.

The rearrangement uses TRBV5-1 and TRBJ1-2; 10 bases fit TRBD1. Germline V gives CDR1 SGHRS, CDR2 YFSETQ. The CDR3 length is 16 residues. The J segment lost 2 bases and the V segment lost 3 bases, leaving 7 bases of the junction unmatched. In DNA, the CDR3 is TGCGCCAGCAGCTCCGGGACAGGGGCCTTGAACTATGGCTACACCTTC. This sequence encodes CASSSGTGALNYGYTF.

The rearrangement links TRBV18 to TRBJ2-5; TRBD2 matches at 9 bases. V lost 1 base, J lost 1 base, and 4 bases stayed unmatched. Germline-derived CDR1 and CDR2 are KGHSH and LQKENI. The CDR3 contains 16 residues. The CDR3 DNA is TGTGCCAGCTCACCACGCGGGGGGGCCCTCCAAGAGACCCAGTACTTC. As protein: CASSPRGGALQETQYF.

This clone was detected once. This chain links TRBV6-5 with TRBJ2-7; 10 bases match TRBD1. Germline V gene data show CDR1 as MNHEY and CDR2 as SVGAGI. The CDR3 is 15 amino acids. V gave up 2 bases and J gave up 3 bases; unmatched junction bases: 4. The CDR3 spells CASSYRDRGSYEQYF. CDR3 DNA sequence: TGTGCCAGCAGTTACAGGGACAGGGGTAGCTACGAGCAGTACTTC.

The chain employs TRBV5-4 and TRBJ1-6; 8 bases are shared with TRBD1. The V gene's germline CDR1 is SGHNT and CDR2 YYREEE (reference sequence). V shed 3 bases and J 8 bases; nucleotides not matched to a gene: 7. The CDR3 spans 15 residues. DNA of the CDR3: TGTGCCAGCAGCTCCGGGACAGGCCTTTATTCACCCCTCCACTTT. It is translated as CASSSGTGLYSPLHF.

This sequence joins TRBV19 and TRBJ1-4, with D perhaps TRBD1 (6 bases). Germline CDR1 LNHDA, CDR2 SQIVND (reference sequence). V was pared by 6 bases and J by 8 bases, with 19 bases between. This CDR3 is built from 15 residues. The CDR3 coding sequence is TGTGCCAGTAGAAAATCGGGGGGCCTGGGAGAAAAACTGTTTTTT. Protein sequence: CASRKSGGLGEKLFF.

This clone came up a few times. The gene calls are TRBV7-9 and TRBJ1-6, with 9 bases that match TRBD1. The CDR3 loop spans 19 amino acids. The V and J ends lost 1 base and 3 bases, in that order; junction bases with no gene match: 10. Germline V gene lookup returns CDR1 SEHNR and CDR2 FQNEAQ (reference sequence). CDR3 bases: TGTGCCAGCAGCTTAGTTGGACAGGGGAGGCCCGACTATAATTCACCCCTCCACTTT. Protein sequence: CASSLVGQGRPDYNSPLHF.

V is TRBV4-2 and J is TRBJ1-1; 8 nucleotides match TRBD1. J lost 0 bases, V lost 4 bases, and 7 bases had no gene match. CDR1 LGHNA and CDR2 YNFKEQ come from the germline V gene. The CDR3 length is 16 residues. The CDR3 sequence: CASSPQGGSMNTEAFF. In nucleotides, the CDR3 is TGTGCCAGCAGCCCACAGGGGGGATCTATGAACACTGAAGCTTTCTTT.

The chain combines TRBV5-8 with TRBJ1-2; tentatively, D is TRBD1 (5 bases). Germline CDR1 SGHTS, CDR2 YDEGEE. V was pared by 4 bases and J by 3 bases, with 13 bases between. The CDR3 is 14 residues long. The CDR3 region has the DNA TGTGCCAGCAGCAAGGGACCGGGGGACTATGGCTACACCTTC. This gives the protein CASSKGPGDYGYTF.

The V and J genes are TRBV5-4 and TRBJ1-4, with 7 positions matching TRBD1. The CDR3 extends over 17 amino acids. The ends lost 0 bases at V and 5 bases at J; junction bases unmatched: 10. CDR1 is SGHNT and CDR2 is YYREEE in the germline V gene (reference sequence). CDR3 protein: CASSLEGPGQRNEKLFF. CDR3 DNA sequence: TGTGCCAGCAGCTTGGAGGGCCCGGGACAGAGAAATGAAAAACTGTTTTTT.

CDR3 sequence (DNA): TGTGCCAGCAGCTACGACAGGGGGCGTTTTCGGTATGGCTACACCTTC. Translating it yields CASSYDRGRFRYGYTF. The genes are TRBV7-2 and TRBJ1-2, with TRBD1 identical over 10 bases. Germline trimming cut 4 bases from V and 5 bases from J; bases unmatched to any gene: 10. The CDR3 is made up of 16 amino acids. Germline V CDR1 and CDR2: SGHTA, FQGNSA.

CDR3 in amino acids: CASSSTGTVNTGELFF. CDR3 bases: TGTGCCAGCAGCTCAACCGGGACAGTGAACACCGGGGAGCTGTTTTTT. The chain combines TRBV7-3 with TRBJ2-2; 7 nucleotides align to TRBD1. Unmatched junction bases numbered 6, after V lost 4 bases and J lost 1 base. From germline, CDR1 is SGHTA and CDR2 FQGTGA. The CDR3 is 16 amino acids.

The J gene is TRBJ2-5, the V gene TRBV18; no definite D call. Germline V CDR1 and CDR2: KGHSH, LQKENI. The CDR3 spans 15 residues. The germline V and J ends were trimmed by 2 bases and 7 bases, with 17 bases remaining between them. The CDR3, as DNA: TGTGCCAGCTCACCAGTAGGCTCACTCCGAGGGACCCAGTACTTC. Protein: CASSPVGSLRGTQYF.

CDR3 sequence (DNA): TGTGCCAGCAGTGAAGCTGGAGGAGCCGGGGAGCTGTTTTTT. This encodes CASSEAGGAGELFF. The chain employs TRBV2 and TRBJ2-2; possible D gene TRBD2, 5 bases. The CDR3 has 14 amino acids. V was shortened by 0 bases and J by 6 bases, with 8 bases between the two germline ends. Germline-derived CDR1 and CDR2 are SNHLY and FYNNEI.

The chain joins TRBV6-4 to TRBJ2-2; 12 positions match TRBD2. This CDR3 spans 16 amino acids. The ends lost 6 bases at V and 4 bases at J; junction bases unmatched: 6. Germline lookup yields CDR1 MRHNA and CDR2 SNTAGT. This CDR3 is CASSPSGGALTGELFF. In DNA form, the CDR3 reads TGTGCCAGCAGCCCTAGCGGGGGGGCCCTCACCGGGGAGCTGTTTTTT.

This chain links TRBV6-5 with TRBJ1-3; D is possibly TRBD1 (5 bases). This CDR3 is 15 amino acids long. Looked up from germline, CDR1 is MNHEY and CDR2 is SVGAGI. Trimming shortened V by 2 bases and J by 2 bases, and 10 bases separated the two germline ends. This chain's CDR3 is CASSYVQGAGNTIYF. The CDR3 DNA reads TGTGCCAGCAGTTACGTTCAGGGTGCTGGAAACACCATATATTTT.

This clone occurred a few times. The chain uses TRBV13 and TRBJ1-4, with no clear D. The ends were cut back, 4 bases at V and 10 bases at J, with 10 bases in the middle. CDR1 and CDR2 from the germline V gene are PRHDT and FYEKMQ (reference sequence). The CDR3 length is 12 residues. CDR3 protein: CASSSREGKLFF. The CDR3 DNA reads TGTGCCAGCAGCTCACGGGAGGGAAAACTGTTTTTT.

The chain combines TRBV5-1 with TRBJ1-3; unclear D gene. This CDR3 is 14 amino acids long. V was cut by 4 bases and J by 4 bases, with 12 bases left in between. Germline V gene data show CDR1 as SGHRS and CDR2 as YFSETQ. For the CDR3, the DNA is TGCGCCAGCAGCGCCCCCGAACGGGGAAACACCATATATTTT. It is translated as CASSAPERGNTIYF.

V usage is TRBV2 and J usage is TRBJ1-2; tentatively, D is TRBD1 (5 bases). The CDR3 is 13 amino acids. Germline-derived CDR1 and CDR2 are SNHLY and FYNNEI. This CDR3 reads CATRGEAGFGYTF. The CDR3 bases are TGTGCTACCCGGGGGGAGGCTGGTTTTGGCTACACCTTC. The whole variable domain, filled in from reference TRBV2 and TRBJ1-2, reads EPEVTQTPSHQVTQMGQEVILRCVPISNHLYFYWYRQILGQKVEFLVSFYNNEISEKSEIFDDQFSVERPDGSNFTLKIRSTKLEDSAMYFCATRGEAGFGYTFGSGTRLTVV.

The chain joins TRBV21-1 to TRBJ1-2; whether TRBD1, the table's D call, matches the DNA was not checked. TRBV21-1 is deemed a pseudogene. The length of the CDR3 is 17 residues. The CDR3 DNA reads TGTGCCAGCAGGACCGGGCAAGCGAACAGGGGGGAGGAGGGCTACACCTTC. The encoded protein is CASRTGQANRGEEGYTF.

CDR3 coding DNA: TGTGCCAGCAGCTCAACAGTGGGAGTCTCTGGGGCCAACGTCCTGACTTTC. This sequence encodes CASSSTVGVSGANVLTF. This chain joins TRBV9 and TRBJ2-6; the D gene is possibly TRBD2 (5 bases). Germline values: CDR1 SGDLS, CDR2 YYNGEE. This CDR3 has 17 amino acids. Trimming cost V 4 bases and J 0 bases, with 14 bases left between them.

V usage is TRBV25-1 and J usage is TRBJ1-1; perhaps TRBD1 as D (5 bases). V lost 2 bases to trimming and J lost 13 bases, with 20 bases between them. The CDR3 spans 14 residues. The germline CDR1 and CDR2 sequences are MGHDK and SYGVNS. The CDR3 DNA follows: TGTGCCAGCAGTGAACTTTTGTGGGCAGGGTCAGGTTTCTTT. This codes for CASSELLWAGSGFF.

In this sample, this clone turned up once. Here the CDR3 DNA reads TGTGCCAGCAGCTTGAAGGGGCCAGAGACCCAGTACTTC. This encodes CASSLKGPETQYF. The V gene is TRBV5-6, the J gene TRBJ2-5; possible D gene TRBD1, 5 bases. Trimming took off 1 base at V and 4 bases at J, with 8 bases between the two ends. The V gene's germline CDR1 is SGHDT and CDR2 YYEEEE. This CDR3 spans 13 amino acids.

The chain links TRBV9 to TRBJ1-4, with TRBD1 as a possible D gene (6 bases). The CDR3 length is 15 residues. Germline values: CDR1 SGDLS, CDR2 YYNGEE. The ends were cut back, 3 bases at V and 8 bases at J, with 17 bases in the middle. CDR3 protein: CASSGPEGGGEKLFF. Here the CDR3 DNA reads TGTGCCAGCAGCGGCCCCGAGGGGGGGGGCGAAAAACTGTTTTTT.

The CDR3 spells CARSLVQRQVPRNTEAFF. The CDR3 nucleotides read TGTGCCAGAAGCTTGGTCCAGAGACAGGTGCCACGAAACACTGAAGCTTTCTTT. The chain has TRBV5-3 and TRBJ1-1; a weak D match, TRBD1 (6 bases). TRBV5-3 belongs to the ORF category, with a function that is uncertain. Trimming removed 0 bases at V and 2 bases at J, with 20 bases between. This CDR3 region has 18 residues.

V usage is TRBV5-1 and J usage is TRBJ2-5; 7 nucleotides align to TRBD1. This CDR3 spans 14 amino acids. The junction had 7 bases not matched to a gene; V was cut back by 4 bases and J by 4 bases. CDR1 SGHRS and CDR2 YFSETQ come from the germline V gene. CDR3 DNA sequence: TGCGCCAGCAGCCCACTAAGGGGGCGAGAGACCCAGTACTTC. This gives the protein CASSPLRGRETQYF.

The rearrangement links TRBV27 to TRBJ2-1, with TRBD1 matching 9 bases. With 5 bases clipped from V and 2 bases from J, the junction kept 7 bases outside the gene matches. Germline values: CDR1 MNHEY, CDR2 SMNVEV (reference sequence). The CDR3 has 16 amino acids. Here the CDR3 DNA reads TGTGCCAGCAGTCCGCGGACAGGGGCGACCTACAATGAGCAGTTCTTC. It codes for CASSPRTGATYNEQFF.

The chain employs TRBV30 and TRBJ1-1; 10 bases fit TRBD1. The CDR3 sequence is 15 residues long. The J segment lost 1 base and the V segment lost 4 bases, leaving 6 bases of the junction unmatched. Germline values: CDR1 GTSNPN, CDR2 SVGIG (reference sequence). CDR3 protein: CAWTGTGVPNTEAFF. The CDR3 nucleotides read TGTGCCTGGACCGGGACAGGGGTGCCGAACACTGAAGCTTTCTTT.

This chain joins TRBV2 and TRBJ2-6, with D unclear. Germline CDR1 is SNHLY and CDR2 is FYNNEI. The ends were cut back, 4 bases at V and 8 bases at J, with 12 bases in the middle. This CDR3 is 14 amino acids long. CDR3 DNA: TGTGCCAGCAGTGCAACTGGAGCCCCCAACGTCCTGACTTTC. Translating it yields CASSATGAPNVLTF.